The 17 T cell receptor beta chains below were found in one sample sequenced in a study of T cells in Graves' hyperthyroidism and ophthalmopathy (dated by TCRdb to the late 2010s). The library came from multiplex PCR. Sequenced on an Illumina HiSeq 2000. TCR beta CDR3 regions were amplified from RNA transcripts. A first-round RT-PCR of the TCR CDR3 used the HTBI primer set with the Qiagen OneStep RT-PCR kit. TCRdb trimmed the raw reads at Q25, called clones with MiXCR and kept productive beta chains. Each CDR3 protein appears once, grouped with its most common genes and DNA. This sample is represented by 500,000 to 650,000 distinct CDR3 sequences; around 20% of them were singletons. Around 50% of the sample rests with the top ten. Sequenced input: blood. These receptors were taken from a man aged 40-50 years with Graves' ophthalmopathy.

The V gene is TRBV5-1, the J gene TRBJ2-3, with D unresolved. V lost 3 bases and J 0 bases, leaving 8 bases between the germline ends. Germline CDR1 and CDR2: SGHRS and YFSETQ. The CDR3 is made up of 14 amino acids. CDR3 bases: TGCGCCAGCAGCTACTCAACTAGCACAGATACGCAGTATTTT. Its protein product is CASSYSTSTDTQYF.

The chain employs TRBV28 and TRBJ1-6; D call uncertain. The CDR3 runs to 15 residues. Germline V gives CDR1 MDHEN, CDR2 SYDVKM. With 8 bases removed from V and 5 bases from J, the gap between germline ends came to 16 bases. Written as DNA, the CDR3 is TGTGCCAGCCATCAGGTGTCCGGGAATAATTCACCCCTCCACTTT. This gives the protein CASHQVSGNNSPLHF. Complete variable domain (other parts from reference TRBV28 and TRBJ1-6): DVKVTQSSRYLVKRTGEKVFLECVQDMDHENMFWYRQDPGLGLRLIYFSYDVKMKEKGDIPEGYSVSREKKERFSLILESASTNQTSMYLCASHQVSGNNSPLHFGNGTRLTVT.

This clonotype has a count of ten or more. This rearrangement joins TRBV6-1 to TRBJ1-2; 8 bases match TRBD1. This CDR3 comprises 16 residues. V trimming: 6 bases; J trimming: 1 base; junction bases outside the gene matches: 10. In germline, CDR1 is MNHNS, CDR2 SASEGT. CDR3 DNA sequence: TGTGCCAGCAGCCTAACGACAGGGGCATATAACTATGGCTACACCTTC. As protein: CASSLTTGAYNYGYTF.

The chain employs TRBV9 and TRBJ2-1; perhaps TRBD2 as D (7 bases). CDR3 length equals 14 residues. V was shortened by 4 bases and J by 9 bases, with 17 bases between the two germline ends. Germline CDR1 reads SGDLS; CDR2 reads YYNGEE. The CDR3 is CASSPLGGGAEQFF. CDR3 bases: TGTGCCAGCAGCCCATTAGGGGGGGGGGCTGAGCAGTTCTTC.

The rearrangement uses TRBV10-2 and TRBJ2-1; D may be TRBD1 or TRBD2 (5 bases each). V was pared by 4 bases and J by 1 base, with 14 bases between. Germline V CDR1 and CDR2: WSHSY, SAAADI. This CDR3 has 16 amino acids. In DNA form, the CDR3 reads TGCGCCAGCAGTGTTGGGACCTTAAGGTCCTACAATGAGCAGTTCTTC. Translation: CASSVGTLRSYNEQFF.

The CDR3 bases are TGTGCCAGCAGCGTAGGGGTGGCTAATGAAAAACTGTTTTTT. This translates into CASSVGVANEKLFF. This chain connects TRBV12-3 or TRBV12-4 to TRBJ1-4, with a weak D call TRBD1 (5 bases). The CDR3 sequence is 14 residues long. V lost 6 bases, J lost 3 bases, and 11 bases lay in between.

The table lists this clonotype with a few counts. The CDR3 loop is CASNIQGTGKTGELFF. As DNA, the CDR3 is TGTGCCAGCAATATACAGGGGACTGGTAAAACCGGGGAGCTGTTTTTT. The chain recombines TRBV5-6 with TRBJ2-2; TRBD1 is a possible D gene (7 bases). There are 16 residues in the CDR3. The germline CDR1 and CDR2 sequences are SGHDT and YYEEEE. V shed 6 bases and J shed 5 bases, with 20 bases lying between them.

In DNA, the CDR3 is TGTGCCAGCAGGGGGGAGTTCAATGAGCAGTTCTTC. Amino acids: CASRGEFNEQFF. V gene TRBV10-3 combines with J gene TRBJ2-1; possibly TRBD1 for D (7 bases). The germline V gene encodes CDR1 ENHRY and CDR2 SYGVKD. Trimming removed 10 bases at V and 6 bases at J, with 13 bases between. This CDR3 has 12 amino acids.

CDR3 nucleotides: TGTGCCAGCAGCCCAAGGACAGGGATCTACGAGCAGTACTTC. As protein: CASSPRTGIYEQYF. This rearrangement joins TRBV7-2 to TRBJ2-7; 8 nucleotides align to TRBD1. The CDR3 contains 14 residues. Germline V gives CDR1 SGHTA, CDR2 FQGNSA. J was trimmed by 3 bases and V by 5 bases; bases with no gene match: 6.

This clonotype was picked up a small number of times. This chain uses TRBV6-1 with TRBJ1-1, with a possible D match to TRBD1 (6 bases). V lost 6 bases, J lost 1 base, and 15 bases lay in between. Germline CDR1 MNHNS, CDR2 SASEGT. There are 15 residues in the CDR3. CDR3 nucleotides: TGTGCCAGCAGGGACAGTTTAGGTCCGAACACTGAAGCTTTCTTT. Encoded protein: CASRDSLGPNTEAFF.

This clonotype was detected a few times. The chain joins TRBV12-3 or TRBV12-4 to TRBJ2-1, with 15 positions matching TRBD2. The V segment lost 0 bases and the J segment 0 bases; nucleotides outside the gene matches: 6. The CDR3 spans 20 residues. CDR3 coding DNA: TGTGCCAGCAGTTTAGCGCCGGGACTAGCGGGAGGTGGCTCCTACAATGAGCAGTTCTTC. It is translated as CASSLAPGLAGGGSYNEQFF.

This clonotype has a handful of counts. The CDR3 loop reads CASRPQGQGYTF. In DNA form, the CDR3 reads TGTGCCAGCAGACCACAGGGTCAGGGCTACACCTTC. The chain recombines TRBV6-1 with TRBJ1-2; D perhaps matches TRBD1 (6 bases). This CDR3 spans 12 amino acids. V was cut by 6 bases and J by 8 bases, with 13 bases left in between. Germline V gene data show CDR1 as MNHNS and CDR2 as SASEGT.

This clonotype appeared many times. The chain carries TRBV7-2 and TRBJ2-1; D tentatively fits TRBD1 or TRBD2 (5 bases each). V lost 0 bases, J lost 7 bases, and 16 bases lay in between. CDR1 is SGHTA, CDR2 FQGNSA, per germline. The CDR3 has 16 amino acids. The CDR3 coding sequence is TGTGCCAGCAGCTTAGCGGGGACCACGAGGGTTAATGAGCAGTTCTTC. Translation gives CASSLAGTTRVNEQFF.

The chain uses TRBV13 and TRBJ1-2; unclear D gene. V gave up 0 bases and J gave up 5 bases, with 31 bases separating them. The CDR3 has 21 amino acids. From germline, CDR1 is PRHDT and CDR2 FYEKMQ (reference sequence). CDR3 DNA: TGTGCCAGCAGCTTAGGCCCCGGATTAGTTCTACCACAATCGAAATATTATGGCTACACCTTC. It yields the protein CASSLGPGLVLPQSKYYGYTF.

The sample holds many counts of this clonotype. The V call is TRBV18, the J call TRBJ2-5, with D perhaps matching TRBD1 (6 bases). From germline, CDR1 is KGHSH and CDR2 LQKENI. CDR3 length: 14 amino acids. Trimming pared 4 bases from V and 7 bases from J, leaving 16 bases between. CDR3 nucleotide sequence: TGTGCCAGCTCACACGATACAGGGAAAGTGACCCAGTACTTC. Its protein is CASSHDTGKVTQYF. Based on the CDR3 plus reference TRBV18 and TRBJ2-5, the full variable domain is NAGVMQNPRHLVRRRGQEARLRCSPMKGHSHVYWYRQLPEEGLKFMVYLQKENIIDESGMPKERFSAEFPKEGPSILRIQQVVRGDSAAYFCASSHDTGKVTQYFGPGTRLLVL.

A word on this clonotype: A much larger clone differs from this one at a single base, so this may be a read error. This chain uses TRBV7-2 with TRBJ1-1, with 8 positions matching TRBD1. The length of the CDR3 is 17 residues. The V gene end was trimmed by 4 bases and the J gene end by 0 bases; junction bases not matched to a gene: 10. Germline V gene lookup returns CDR1 SGHTA and CDR2 FQGNSA. In DNA, the CDR3 is TGTGCCAGCAGCTCAGGACAGGGTCATGGCATGAACACTGAAGCTTTCTTT. Its translation: CASSSGQGHGMNTEAFF. Complete variable domain (other parts from reference TRBV7-2 and TRBJ1-1): GAGVSQSPSNKVTEKGKDVELRCDPISGHTALYWYRQSLGQGLEFLIYFQGNSAPDKSGLPSDRFSAERTGGSVSTLTIQRTQQEDSAVYLCASSSGQGHGMNTEAFFGQGTRLTVV.

This clonotype was seen only a few times. The V gene is TRBV2, the J gene TRBJ2-1; TRBD2 might be the D (5 bases). Germline V CDR1 and CDR2: SNHLY, FYNNEI. V was clipped by 8 bases and J by 0 bases, with 8 bases between them. CDR3 size: 13 residues. The CDR3 region is CASRSASYNEQFF. DNA of the CDR3: TGTGCCAGCCGTAGCGCCTCCTACAATGAGCAGTTCTTC.